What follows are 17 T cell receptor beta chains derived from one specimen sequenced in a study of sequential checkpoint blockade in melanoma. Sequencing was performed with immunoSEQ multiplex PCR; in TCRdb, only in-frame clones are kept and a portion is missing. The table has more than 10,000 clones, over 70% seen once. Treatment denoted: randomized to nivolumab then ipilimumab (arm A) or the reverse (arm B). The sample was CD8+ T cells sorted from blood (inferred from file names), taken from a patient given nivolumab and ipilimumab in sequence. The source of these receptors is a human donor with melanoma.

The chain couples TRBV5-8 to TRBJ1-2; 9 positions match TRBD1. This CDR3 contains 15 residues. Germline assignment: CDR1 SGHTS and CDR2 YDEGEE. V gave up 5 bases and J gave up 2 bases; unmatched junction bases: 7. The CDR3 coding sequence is TGTGCCAGCAGACCCCGGGACAGGGTCAACTATGGCTACACCTTC. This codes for CASRPRDRVNYGYTF.

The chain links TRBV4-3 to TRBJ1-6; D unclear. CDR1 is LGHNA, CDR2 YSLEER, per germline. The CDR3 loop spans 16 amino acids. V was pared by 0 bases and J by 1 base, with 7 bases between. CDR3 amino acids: CASSQDLASYNSPLHF. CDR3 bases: TGCGCCAGCAGCCAAGATTTAGCTTCCTATAATTCACCCCTCCACTTT.

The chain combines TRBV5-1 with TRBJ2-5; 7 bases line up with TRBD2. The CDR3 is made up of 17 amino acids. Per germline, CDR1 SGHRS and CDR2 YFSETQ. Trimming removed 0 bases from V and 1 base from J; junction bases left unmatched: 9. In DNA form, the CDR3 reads TGCGCCAGCAGCTTGGAGTCCCCTACTAGCGCCCAAGAGACCCAGTACTTC. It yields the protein CASSLESPTSAQETQYF. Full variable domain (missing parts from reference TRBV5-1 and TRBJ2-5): KAGVTQTPRYLIKTRGQQVTLSCSPISGHRSVSWYQQTPGQGLQFLFEYFSETQRNKGNFPGRFSGRQFSNSRSEMNVSTLELGDSALYLCASSLESPTSAQETQYFGPGTRLLVL.

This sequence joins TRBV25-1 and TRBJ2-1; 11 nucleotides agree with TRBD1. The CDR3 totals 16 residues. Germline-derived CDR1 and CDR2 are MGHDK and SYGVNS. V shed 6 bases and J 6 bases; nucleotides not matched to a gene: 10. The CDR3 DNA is TGTGCCAGCAGAGAGGACAGGGGGCAGGTGGGCAATGAGCAGTTCTTC. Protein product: CASREDRGQVGNEQFF.

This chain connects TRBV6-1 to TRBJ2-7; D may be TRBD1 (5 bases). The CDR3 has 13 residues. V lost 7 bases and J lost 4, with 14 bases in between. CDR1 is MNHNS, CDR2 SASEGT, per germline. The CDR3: CASMGVGLYEQYF. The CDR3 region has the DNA TGTGCCAGCATGGGTGTGGGGCTTTACGAGCAGTACTTC.

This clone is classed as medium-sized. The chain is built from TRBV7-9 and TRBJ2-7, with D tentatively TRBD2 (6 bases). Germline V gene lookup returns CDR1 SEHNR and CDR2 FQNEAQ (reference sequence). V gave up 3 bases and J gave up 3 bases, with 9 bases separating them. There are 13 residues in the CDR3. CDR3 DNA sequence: TGTGCCAGCAGCTTGCCGACTAGCTACGAGCAGTACTTC. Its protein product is CASSLPTSYEQYF.

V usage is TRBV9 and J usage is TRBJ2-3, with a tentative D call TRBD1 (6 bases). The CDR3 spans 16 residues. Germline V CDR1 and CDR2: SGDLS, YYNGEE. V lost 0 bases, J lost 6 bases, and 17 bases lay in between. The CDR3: CASSVESKQGSDTQYF. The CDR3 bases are TGTGCCAGCAGCGTAGAGTCGAAACAGGGATCCGATACGCAGTATTTT.

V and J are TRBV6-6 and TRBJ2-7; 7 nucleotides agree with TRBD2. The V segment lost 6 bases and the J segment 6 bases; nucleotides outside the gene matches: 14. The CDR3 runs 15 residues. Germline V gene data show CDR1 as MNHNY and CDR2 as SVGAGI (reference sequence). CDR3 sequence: CASSSPWEGRGEQYV. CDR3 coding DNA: TGTGCCAGCAGCTCACCCTGGGAGGGGAGAGGCGAGCAGTACGTC.

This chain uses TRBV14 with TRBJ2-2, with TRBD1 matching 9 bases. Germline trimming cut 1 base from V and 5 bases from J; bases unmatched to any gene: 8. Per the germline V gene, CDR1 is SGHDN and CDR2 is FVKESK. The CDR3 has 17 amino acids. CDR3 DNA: TGTGCCAGCAGCCAAGTCCGGGACAGGGCCCGGACCGGGGAGCTGTTTTTT. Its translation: CASSQVRDRARTGELFF. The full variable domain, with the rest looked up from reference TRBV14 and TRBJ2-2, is EAGVTQFPSHSVIEKGQTVTLRCDPISGHDNLYWYRRVMGKEIKFLLHFVKESKQDESGMPNNRFLAERTGGTYSTLKVQPAELEDSGVYFCASSQVRDRARTGELFFGEGSRLTVL.

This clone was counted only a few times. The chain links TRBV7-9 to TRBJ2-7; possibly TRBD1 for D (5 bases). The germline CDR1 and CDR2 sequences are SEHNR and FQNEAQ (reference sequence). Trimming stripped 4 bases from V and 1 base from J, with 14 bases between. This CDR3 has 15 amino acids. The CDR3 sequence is CASSSTQGDSYEQYF. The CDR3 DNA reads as TGTGCCAGCAGCTCTACCCAGGGTGATTCCTACGAGCAGTACTTC.

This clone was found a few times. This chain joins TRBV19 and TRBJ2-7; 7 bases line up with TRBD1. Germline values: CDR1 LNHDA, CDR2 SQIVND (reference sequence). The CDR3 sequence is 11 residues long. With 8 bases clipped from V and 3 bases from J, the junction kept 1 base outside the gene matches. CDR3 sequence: CASGDSYEQYF. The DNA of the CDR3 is TGTGCCAGTGGGGACAGCTACGAGCAGTACTTC.

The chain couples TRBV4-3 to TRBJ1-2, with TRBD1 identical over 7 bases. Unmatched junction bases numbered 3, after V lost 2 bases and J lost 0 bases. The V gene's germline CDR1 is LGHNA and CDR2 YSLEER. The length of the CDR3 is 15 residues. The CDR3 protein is CASSQWGQPNYGYTF. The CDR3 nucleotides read TGCGCCAGCAGCCAATGGGGACAGCCTAACTATGGCTACACCTTC.

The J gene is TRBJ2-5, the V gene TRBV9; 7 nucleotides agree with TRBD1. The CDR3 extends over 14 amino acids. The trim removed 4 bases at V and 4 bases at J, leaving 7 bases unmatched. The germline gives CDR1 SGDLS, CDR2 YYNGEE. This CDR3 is CASSLQGYGETQYF. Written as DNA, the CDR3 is TGTGCCAGCAGCTTACAGGGGTATGGAGAGACCCAGTACTTC.

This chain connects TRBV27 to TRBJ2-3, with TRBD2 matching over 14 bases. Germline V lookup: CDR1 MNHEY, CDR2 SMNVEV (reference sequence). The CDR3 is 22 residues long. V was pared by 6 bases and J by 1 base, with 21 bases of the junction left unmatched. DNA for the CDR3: TGTGCCAGCAGCCCTAACATAGGAGGGACTAGCGGGAGCGACACGGGCACAGATACGCAGTATTTT. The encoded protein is CASSPNIGGTSGSDTGTDTQYF.

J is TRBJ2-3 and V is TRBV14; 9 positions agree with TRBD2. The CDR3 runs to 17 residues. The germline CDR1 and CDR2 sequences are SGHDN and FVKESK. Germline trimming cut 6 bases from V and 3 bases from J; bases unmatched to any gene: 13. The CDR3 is CASSHWTSGRPTDTQYF. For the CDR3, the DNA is TGTGCCAGCAGTCACTGGACGAGCGGGAGGCCAACAGATACGCAGTATTTT. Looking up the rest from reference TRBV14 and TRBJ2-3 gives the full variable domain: EAGVTQFPSHSVIEKGQTVTLRCDPISGHDNLYWYRRVMGKEIKFLLHFVKESKQDESGMPNNRFLAERTGGTYSTLKVQPAELEDSGVYFCASSHWTSGRPTDTQYFGPGTRLTVL.

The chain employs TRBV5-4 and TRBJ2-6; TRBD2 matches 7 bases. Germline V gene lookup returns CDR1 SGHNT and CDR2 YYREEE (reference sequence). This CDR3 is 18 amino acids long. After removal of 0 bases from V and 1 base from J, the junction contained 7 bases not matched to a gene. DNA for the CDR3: TGTGCCAGCAGCTTGGATGGAGGGAGGGTGTCTGGGGCCAACGTCCTGACTTTC. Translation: CASSLDGGRVSGANVLTF. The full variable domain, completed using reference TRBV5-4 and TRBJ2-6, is ETGVTQSPTHLIKTRGQQVTLRCSSQSGHNTVSWYQQALGQGPQFIFQYYREEENGRGNFPPRFSGLQFPNYSSELNVNALELDDSALYLCASSLDGGRVSGANVLTFGAGSRLTVL.

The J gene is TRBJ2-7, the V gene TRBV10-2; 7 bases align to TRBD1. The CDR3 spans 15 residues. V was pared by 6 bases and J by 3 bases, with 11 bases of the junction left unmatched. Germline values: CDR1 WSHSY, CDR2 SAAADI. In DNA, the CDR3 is TGCGCCAGCAGCGAACAGGGGACGACCCTCTACGAGCAGTACGTC. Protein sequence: CASSEQGTTLYEQYV.